This TCR beta chain derives from a study of identical twins (dated by TCRdb to 2016 to 2018). General notes on the study: TCR alpha and beta repertoires from monozygotic twins, unrelated adults of various ages and cord blood were deep-sequenced to test whether fetal clonotypes persist. To rule out contamination, the twin experiments were replicated at different times with different library preparation protocols. Overall study outcomes, separate from this receptor: Abundant cord blood beta clonotypes carried fewer insertions; young adult naive repertoires showed a weaker similar trend, while memory repertoires showed none. Out-of-frame TCR alpha sequences shared between twins showed an excess of low generation-probability sequences compared with coincidental sharing between unrelated individuals. Out-of-frame TCR alpha sharing in monozygotic twins was systematically underestimated by recombination models, whereas sharing between unrelated individuals was in agreement with the recombination models. Because the same donors could not be followed over many years, the conclusions depended on cross-sectional statistical analysis. Invariant T cells such as MAIT and iNKT could partly confound zero-insertion analyses, although diverse VJ usage argued against such confounding for most clonotypes. The excess sharing between twins in beta out-of-frame sequences was weaker because fewer shared sequences reduced the signal-to-noise ratio.

The CDR3 contains 15 residues, cysteine and phenylalanine counted. The CDR3 DNA has 45 bases and is translated from base 1. The junction carries 13 bases between V and J, which are trimmed by 5 bases and 3 bases respectively. CDR1 and CDR2, per the germline V gene, are SGHVS and FQNEAQ. A remark on this clonotype: No antigen is known for it. No per-base quality is available; no much larger clone lies one base away.

Library prep was done by 5' RACE. Sequencing was performed on an Illumina HiSeq 2000. A universal primer binding site was added through template switching, and the final cDNA carried a unique molecular identifier so that TCR cDNA molecules could be counted accurately. Specific primers in the conserved constant-segment region were used to synthesize first-strand cDNA for the TCR alpha and beta chains. To control for contamination, every cDNA library was double barcoded, receiving both a SMART-Mk sample barcode and Illumina barcodes. TruSeq adapter sequences, together with Illumina sample barcodes, were added in two successive PCR steps. TCR alpha and beta cDNA libraries were sequenced on the Illumina HiSeq platform with custom primers. The original methods were these. Raw reads were processed with MiGEC to extract unique molecular identifiers, and MiXCR was used to determine CDR3 positions. Recombination models were inferred per individual with the repgenHMM and IGoR tools using an EM algorithm. The tcR package in R was used for shared clonotype analysis, with sharing normalized by the product of cloneset sizes. To study raw recombination without the effects of thymic and clonal selection, out-of-frame nonproductive sequences were analyzed. TCRdb handled the public reads itself, with Q25 trimming in fastp and clone calling in MiXCR, and kept productive beta chains. Identical CDR3 protein sequences are pooled into one entry, listed with their most common genes and DNA. For this entry, the V and J calls and clone size follow TCRdb and not the study's own pipeline. The sample table holds about 1.7 million distinct CDR3 sequences, of which under 35% were seen once. Of the sample, more than 0.25% falls within the top ten clones.

Only healthy Caucasian donors were included. The sequenced sample was cord blood. Recombination joined TRBV7-8 with TRBJ1-4; a weak D assignment points to TRBD1 (6 bases agree). The sequence came from a newborn girl in good health. At the DNA level, the sequence is TGTGCCAGCAGCCTCGGGGGCGAGGCTAATGAAAAACTGTTTTTT. Its amino acids are CASSLGGEANEKLFF.